This T cell receptor beta chain was retrieved from a study of blood T cells in healthy people across ages. The study, taken as a whole, reports: Versus aged donors, long-lived donors had higher diversity and more naive CD4+ cells.

With a J-beta primer mix and a sample-barcoded 5' primer, a second PCR ran about 7 to 12 cycles. Researchers report that a template-switch adaptor with 12 random nucleotides tagged each cDNA molecule. From the 5' RACE reads, TCRdb called clonotypes with MiXCR, one entry per CDR3 protein. The sample lists about 1.7 million distinct CDR3 sequences; 25% to 30% were seen once. In each sample, at least 6.5 million PBMCs were isolated. Total RNA amounts of at least 5 micrograms were extracted per sample. Germline-derived CDR1 and CDR2 are LGHDT and YNNKEL (reference sequence). This CDR3 region has 12 residues. About this clonotype itself: No antigen is known for it. Relative to the germline gene, one junction end is altered; a read error may explain this.

The chain joins TRBV3-1 to TRBJ2-7; D gene unclear. The sequence came from a woman aged 25-40 years in good health. The sample comprised blood. CDR3 protein: CAGSQSGYEQYF. DNA of the CDR3: TGTGCCGGCAGCCAGTCAGGTTACGAGCAGTACTTC.